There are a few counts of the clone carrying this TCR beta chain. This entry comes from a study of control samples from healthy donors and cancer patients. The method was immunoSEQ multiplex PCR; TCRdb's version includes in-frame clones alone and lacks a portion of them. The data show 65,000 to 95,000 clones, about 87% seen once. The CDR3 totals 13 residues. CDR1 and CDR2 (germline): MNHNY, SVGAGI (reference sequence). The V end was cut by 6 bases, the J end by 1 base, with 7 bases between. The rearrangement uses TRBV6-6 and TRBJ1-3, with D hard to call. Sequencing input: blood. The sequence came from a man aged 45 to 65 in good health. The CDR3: CASRQGSGNTIYF. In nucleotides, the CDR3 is TGTGCCAGCAGGCAAGGGTCTGGAAACACCATATATTTT.